The clone carrying this T cell receptor beta chain has just a few counts. The sample comes from a study of T cell responses to AZD1222 COVID-19 vaccine. The assay was immunoSEQ multiplex PCR, and TCRdb's table has in-frame clones only and misses some. The sample holds tens of thousands of clones, approximately 84% seen once. The V end lost 2 bases, the J end lost 5 bases, and 16 bases lay between the germline ends. The CDR3 loop spans 15 amino acids. The germline V gene encodes CDR1 SGHRS and CDR2 YFSETQ. Here the sequenced sample was peripheral blood, taken on day 0 of AZD1222 vaccination. This chain joins TRBV5-1 and TRBJ1-1; perhaps TRBD1 as D (5 bases). This clonotype was sampled from an adult in good health. This CDR3 reads CASSFSQQGGTEAFF. The CDR3 nucleotides read TGCGCCAGCAGCTTTTCCCAGCAGGGAGGGACTGAAGCTTTCTTT.